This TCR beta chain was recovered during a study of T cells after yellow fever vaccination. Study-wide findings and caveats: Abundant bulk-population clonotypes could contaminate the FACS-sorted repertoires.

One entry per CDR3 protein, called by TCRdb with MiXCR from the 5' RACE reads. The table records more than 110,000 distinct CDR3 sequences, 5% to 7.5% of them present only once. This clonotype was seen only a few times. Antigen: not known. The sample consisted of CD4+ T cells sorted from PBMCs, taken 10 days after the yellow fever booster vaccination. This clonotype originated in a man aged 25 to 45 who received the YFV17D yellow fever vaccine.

This CDR3 is CSARHSGSLNEQFF. Written as DNA, the CDR3 is TGCAGTGCTAGACATAGCGGGAGTTTGAATGAGCAGTTCTTC. The V gene is TRBV20-1, the J gene TRBJ2-1, with TRBD2 identical over 9 bases. The J segment lost 7 bases and the V segment lost 2 bases, leaving 6 bases of the junction unmatched. Germline values: CDR1 DFQATT, CDR2 SNEGSKA (reference sequence). This CDR3 contains 14 residues.